A single TCR beta chain is shown here with its context. What it binds is not known. The CDR3 is 15 residues long. Germline V gene sequence: CDR1 LNHDA, CDR2 SQIVND (reference sequence). J was trimmed by 1 base and V by 6 bases; bases with no gene match: 8. This specimen comes from a study of post-analysis software for immune sequencing data. Study-level findings and limits: Controls had lower frequencies than patients of roughly five TRBV segments, which included TRBV5-6, TRBV5-1 and TRBV20-1. Same-batch samples co-clustered strongly by F measure.

Libraries were made from TCR beta cDNA, and they carried unique molecular identifiers. TCRdb reprocessed the PCR reads via MiXCR and lists one record per CDR3 protein. The sample lists fewer than 850,000 distinct CDR3 sequences, about half occurring once. This TCR was recovered from a girl aged 10 to 17 with multiple sclerosis. Sequencing was carried out using blood. The chain links TRBV19 to TRBJ2-7; 8 nucleotides line up with TRBD1. The CDR3 DNA reads TGTGCCAGTAGCCGTCGACAGGGGAAATCCTACGAGCAGTACTTC. Translating it yields CASSRRQGKSYEQYF. Complete variable domain (other parts from reference TRBV19 and TRBJ2-7): DGGITQSPKYLFRKEGQNVTLSCEQNLNHDAMYWYRQDPGQGLRLIYYSQIVNDFQKGDIAEGYSVSREKKESFPLTVTSAQKNPTAFYLCASSRRQGKSYEQYFGPGTRLTVT.